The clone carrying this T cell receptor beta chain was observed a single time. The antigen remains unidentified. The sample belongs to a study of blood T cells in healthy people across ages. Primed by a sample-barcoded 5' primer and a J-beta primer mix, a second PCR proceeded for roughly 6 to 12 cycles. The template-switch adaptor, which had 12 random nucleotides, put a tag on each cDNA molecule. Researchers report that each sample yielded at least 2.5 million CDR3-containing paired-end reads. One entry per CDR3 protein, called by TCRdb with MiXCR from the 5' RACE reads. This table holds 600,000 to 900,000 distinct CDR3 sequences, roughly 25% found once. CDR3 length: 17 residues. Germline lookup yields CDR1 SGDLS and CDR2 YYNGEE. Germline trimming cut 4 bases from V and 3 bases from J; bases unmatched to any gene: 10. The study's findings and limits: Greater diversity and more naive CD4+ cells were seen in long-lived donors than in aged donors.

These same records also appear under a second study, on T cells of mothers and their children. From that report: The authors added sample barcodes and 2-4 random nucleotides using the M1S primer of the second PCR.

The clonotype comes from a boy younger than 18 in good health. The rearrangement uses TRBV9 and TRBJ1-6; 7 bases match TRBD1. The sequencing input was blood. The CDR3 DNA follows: TGTGCCAGCAGCCGAATACAGGGGCCACTCTATAATTCACCCCTCCACTTT. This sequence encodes CASSRIQGPLYNSPLHF.